Below are 2 T cell receptor beta chains sequenced from a single sample in a study of blood T cell repertoires in COVID-19. Method: immunoSEQ multiplex PCR; TCRdb's copy keeps in-frame clones and lacks some. There are more than 350,000 clones in the sample; 88% occur only once, and roughly 1.4% lies in the top ten. The sample was PBMCs or T cells enriched from blood (not recorded which). These receptors all stem from a woman aged 18-29 years who had been exposed to COVID-19.

The chain employs TRBV29-1 and TRBJ1-2, with 7 bases lining up with TRBD1. Germline lookup yields CDR1 SQVTM and CDR2 ANQGSEA. Trimming removed 5 bases from V and 1 base from J; junction bases left unmatched: 4. CDR3 size: 13 residues. CDR3 amino acids: CSVLQGDNYGYTF. Here the CDR3 DNA reads TGCAGCGTTTTGCAGGGGGATAACTATGGCTACACCTTC.

The sample holds many counts of this clone. J is TRBJ1-6 and V is TRBV11-1; the D is unclear. The V end was cut by 5 bases, the J end by 7 bases, with 15 bases between. Germline CDR1 and CDR2: SGHAT and FQDESV (reference sequence). This CDR3 spans 15 amino acids. The CDR3 DNA follows: TGTGCCAGCAGCGCAGGACGGGGAATGAATTCACCCCTCCACTTT. Protein: CASSAGRGMNSPLHF.